This TCR beta chain was obtained from a study of shared clonotypes between healthy human individuals. Study information: Each donor had three CD4 naive, three CD4 memory, two CD8 naive and one CD8 memory plate. Study-wide findings and caveats: Relative to their counterparts shared across all four donors, non-shared clonotypes exhibited diminished generation probabilities. Sequencing depth was expected to influence donor clonotype sharing. Memory subsets generally showed smaller estimated richness than naive subsets did.

Germline CDR1 and CDR2: SGDLS and YYNGEE. V was cut by 0 bases and J by 6 bases, with 13 bases left in between. The CDR3 spans 14 residues. Libraries were prepared by immunoSEQ multiplex PCR; TCRdb keeps only in-frame clonotypes and omits some of them. The sample has approximately 530,000 clones, about 96% seen once. A remark on this clone: Its specificity is not known.

The source of this sequence is a woman aged 30 to 39 in good health. The rearrangement uses TRBV9 and TRBJ2-7; possibly TRBD1 for D (6 bases). Sequenced material: naive CD4+ T cells sorted from blood. The sample's subset: CD45RA+ positively selected. CDR3 nucleotide sequence: TGTGCCAGCAGCGTAGAAATTTGGGGGCCCGAGCAGTACTTC. It translates to CASSVEIWGPEQYF.